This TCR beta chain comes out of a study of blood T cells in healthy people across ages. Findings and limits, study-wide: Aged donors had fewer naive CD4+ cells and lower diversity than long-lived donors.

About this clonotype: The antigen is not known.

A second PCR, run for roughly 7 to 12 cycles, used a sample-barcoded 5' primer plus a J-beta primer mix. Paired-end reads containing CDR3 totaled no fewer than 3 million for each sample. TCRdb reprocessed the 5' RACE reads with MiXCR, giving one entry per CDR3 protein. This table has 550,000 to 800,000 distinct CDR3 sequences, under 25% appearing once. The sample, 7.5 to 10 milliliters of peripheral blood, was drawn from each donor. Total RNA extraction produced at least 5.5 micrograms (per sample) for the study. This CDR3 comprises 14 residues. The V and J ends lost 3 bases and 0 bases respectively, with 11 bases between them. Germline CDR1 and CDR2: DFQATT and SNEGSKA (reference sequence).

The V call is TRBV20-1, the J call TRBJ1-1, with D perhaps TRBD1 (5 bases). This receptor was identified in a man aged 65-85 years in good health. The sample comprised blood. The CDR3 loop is CSASLQVMNTEAFF. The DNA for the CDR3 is TGCAGTGCTAGTCTACAGGTTATGAACACTGAAGCTTTCTTT.